The clone carrying this T cell receptor (beta chain) came up once. Its antigen is not identified. The data were taken from a study of cytomegalovirus exposure and HLA in healthy donors. Regarding the study as a whole: The study found most TCR sequences rare, yet found some public TCRs in many donors. A later analysis linked a missense variant in DCLRE1C to the trimming of TCR beta V and J genes. Accounts indicate the classifier identified cytomegalovirus status with strong specificity and sensitivity.

CDR1 and CDR2 from the germline V gene are SGHRS and YFSETQ. The length of the CDR3 is 14 residues. With V trimmed by 4 bases and J by 8 bases, 8 bases remained unmatched. In the PCR, 60 Vbeta and 13 Jbeta primers were used. Measured with immunoSEQ multiplex PCR; TCRdb has only the in-frame clones, and not every one. The sample includes 150,000 to 250,000 clones, roughly 85% of them seen just once. Specimen: PBMCs. This receptor was identified in a woman aged 45-65 years in good health and CMV-seronegative. The rearrangement links TRBV5-1 to TRBJ1-1; 10 bases line up with TRBD1. As DNA, the CDR3 is TGCGCCAGCAGCCGAGGGACAGGGGAGAAAGAAGCTTTCTTT. Its protein is CASSRGTGEKEAFF.